This T cell receptor beta chain was identified during a study of CD8 T cells in ankylosing spondylitis. Findings and limits, study-wide: Ankylosing spondylitis blood appeared to carry a characteristic TCR beta motif of fewer than 10 highly homologous variants. Reported data indicate significant enrichment of disease-linked clones within matched ankylosing spondylitis synovial fluid. CD8+ cells made up the disease-linked clones, which were relatively rare in peripheral blood.

In regard to this clonotype: What it recognizes is unknown.

Each CDR3 protein gets one entry after TCRdb re-called the 5' RACE reads with MiXCR. The top ten clones hold about 17% of a sample with approximately 200,000 distinct CDR3 sequences, around 13% of them seen once. Trimming removed 5 bases at V and 2 bases at J, with 22 bases between. This CDR3 is built from 18 residues. Germline V gene data show CDR1 as SEHNR and CDR2 as FQNEAQ (reference sequence). This sequence was found in a male donor with ankylosing spondylitis or in good health (not recorded which). This chain connects TRBV7-9 to TRBJ2-1; unclear D gene. The sequenced sample was blood, either unsorted or a sorted T cell fraction (not recorded which). CDR3 coding DNA: TGTGCCAGCAGCCCATTACCTGGCAATAGCCTAACCTACAATGAGCAGTTCTTC. Translating gives CASSPLPGNSLTYNEQFF.